This T cell receptor beta chain was sequenced during a study of response to subunit inactivated influenza vaccine. TCRdb recomputed calls from the RT-PCR reads with MiXCR, one row per CDR3 protein. The profile shows 500,000 to 600,000 distinct CDR3 sequences, approximately 16% of them singletons. Deletions cut 3 bases from V and 0 bases from J, with 21 bases between. From germline, CDR1 is MNHEY and CDR2 SMNVEV (reference sequence). This CDR3 contains 18 residues. This clonotype has just a few counts. As yet, its antigen is unknown. Study-wide results and limits: The authors suggested that few new T cells are recruited per seasonal influenza vaccination.

This receptor was obtained from a man aged 45-69 years who received an inactivated influenza vaccine. This chain links TRBV27 with TRBJ2-7; D is perhaps TRBD1 (6 bases). This sample comprised CD4+ T cells sorted from PBMCs, obtained roughly 24 months after vaccination. The CDR3 reads CASSFASPSQGSSYEQYF. The CDR3 coding sequence is TGTGCCAGCAGTTTTGCTTCCCCCTCACAGGGCAGCTCCTACGAGCAGTACTTC.